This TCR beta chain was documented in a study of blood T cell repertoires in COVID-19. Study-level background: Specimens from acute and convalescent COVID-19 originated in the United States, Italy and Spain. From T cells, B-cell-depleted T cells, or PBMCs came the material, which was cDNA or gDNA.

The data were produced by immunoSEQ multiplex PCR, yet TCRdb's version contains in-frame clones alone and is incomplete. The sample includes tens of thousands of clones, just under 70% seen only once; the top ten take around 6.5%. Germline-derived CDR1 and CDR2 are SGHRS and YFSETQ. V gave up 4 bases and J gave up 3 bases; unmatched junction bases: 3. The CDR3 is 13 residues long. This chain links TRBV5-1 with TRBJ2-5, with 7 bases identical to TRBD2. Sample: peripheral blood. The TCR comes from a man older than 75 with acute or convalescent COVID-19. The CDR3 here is CASSAGTKETQYF. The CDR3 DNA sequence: TGCGCCAGCAGCGCCGGGACTAAAGAGACCCAGTACTTC. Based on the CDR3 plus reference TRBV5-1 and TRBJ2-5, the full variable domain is KAGVTQTPRYLIKTRGQQVTLSCSPISGHRSVSWYQQTPGQGLQFLFEYFSETQRNKGNFPGRFSGRQFSNSRSEMNVSTLELGDSALYLCASSAGTKETQYFGPGTRLLVL.